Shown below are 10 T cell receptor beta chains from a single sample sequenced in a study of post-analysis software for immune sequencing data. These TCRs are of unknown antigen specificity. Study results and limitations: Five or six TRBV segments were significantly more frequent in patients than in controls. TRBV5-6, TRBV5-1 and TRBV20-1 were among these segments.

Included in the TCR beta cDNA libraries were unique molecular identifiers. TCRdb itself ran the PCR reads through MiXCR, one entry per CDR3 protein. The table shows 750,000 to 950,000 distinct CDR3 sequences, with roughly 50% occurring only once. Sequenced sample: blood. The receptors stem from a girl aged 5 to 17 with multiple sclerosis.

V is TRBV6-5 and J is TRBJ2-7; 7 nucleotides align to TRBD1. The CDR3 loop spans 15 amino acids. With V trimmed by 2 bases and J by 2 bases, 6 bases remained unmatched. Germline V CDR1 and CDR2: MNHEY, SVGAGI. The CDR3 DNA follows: TGTGCCAGCAGTTACACGAGACAGGGACCCTACGAGCAGTACTTC. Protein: CASSYTRQGPYEQYF.

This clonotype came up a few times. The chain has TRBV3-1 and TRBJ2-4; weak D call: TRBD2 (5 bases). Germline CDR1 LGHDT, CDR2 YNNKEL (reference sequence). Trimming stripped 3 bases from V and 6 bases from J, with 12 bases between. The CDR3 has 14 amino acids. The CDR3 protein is CASSHGVTRNIQYF. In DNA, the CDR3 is TGTGCCAGCAGCCACGGGGTTACTCGAAACATTCAGTACTTC.

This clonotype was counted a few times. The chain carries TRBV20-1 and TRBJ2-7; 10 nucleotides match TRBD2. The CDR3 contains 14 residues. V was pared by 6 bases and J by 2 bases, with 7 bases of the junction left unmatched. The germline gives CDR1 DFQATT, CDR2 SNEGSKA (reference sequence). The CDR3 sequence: CSARTSGVPYEQYF. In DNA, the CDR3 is TGCAGTGCCCGTACTAGCGGGGTTCCCTACGAGCAGTACTTC.

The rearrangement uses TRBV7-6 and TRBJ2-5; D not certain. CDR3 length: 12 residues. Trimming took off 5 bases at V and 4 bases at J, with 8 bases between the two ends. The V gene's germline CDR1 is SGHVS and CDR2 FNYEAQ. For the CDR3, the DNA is TGTGCCAGCAGCCCGGAGACAGAGACCCAGTACTTC. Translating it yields CASSPETETQYF.

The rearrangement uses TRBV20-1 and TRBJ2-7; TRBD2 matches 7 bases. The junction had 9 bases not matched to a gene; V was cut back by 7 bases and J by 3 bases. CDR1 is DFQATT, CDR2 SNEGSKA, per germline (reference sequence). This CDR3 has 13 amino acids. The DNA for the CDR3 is TGCAGTGTTCGTTCTAGCGGATACTACGAGCAGTACTTC. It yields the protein CSVRSSGYYEQYF.

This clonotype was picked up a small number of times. CDR3 sequence (DNA): TGTGCCAGCCGACGAGGGGGGGCAGATACGCAGTATTTT. This encodes CASRRGGADTQYF. The chain combines TRBV5-4 with TRBJ2-3; maybe TRBD2 (7 bases). Germline V CDR1 and CDR2: SGHNT, YYREEE (reference sequence). V was pared by 7 bases and J by 4 bases, with 13 bases between. The CDR3 spans 13 residues.

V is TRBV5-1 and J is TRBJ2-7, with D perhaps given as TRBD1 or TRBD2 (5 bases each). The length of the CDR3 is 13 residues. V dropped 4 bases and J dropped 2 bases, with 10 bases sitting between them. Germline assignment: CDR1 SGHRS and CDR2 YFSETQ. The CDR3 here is CASSKGPTYEQYF. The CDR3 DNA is TGCGCCAGCAGCAAGGGACCGACCTACGAGCAGTACTTC. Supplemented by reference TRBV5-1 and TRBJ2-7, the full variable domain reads KAGVTQTPRYLIKTRGQQVTLSCSPISGHRSVSWYQQTPGQGLQFLFEYFSETQRNKGNFPGRFSGRQFSNSRSEMNVSTLELGDSALYLCASSKGPTYEQYFGPGTRLTVT.

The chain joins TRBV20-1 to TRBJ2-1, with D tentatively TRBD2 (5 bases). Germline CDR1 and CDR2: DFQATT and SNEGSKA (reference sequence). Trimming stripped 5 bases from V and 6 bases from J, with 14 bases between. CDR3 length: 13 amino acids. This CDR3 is CSALGSLSNEQFF. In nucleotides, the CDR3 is TGCAGTGCTCTAGGGAGTTTGTCCAATGAGCAGTTCTTC.

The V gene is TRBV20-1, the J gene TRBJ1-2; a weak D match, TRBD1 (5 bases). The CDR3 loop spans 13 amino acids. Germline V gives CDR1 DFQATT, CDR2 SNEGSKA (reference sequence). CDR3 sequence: CRAGGAEDYGYTF. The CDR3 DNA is TGCAGGGCTGGCGGGGCTGAGGACTATGGCTACACCTTC.

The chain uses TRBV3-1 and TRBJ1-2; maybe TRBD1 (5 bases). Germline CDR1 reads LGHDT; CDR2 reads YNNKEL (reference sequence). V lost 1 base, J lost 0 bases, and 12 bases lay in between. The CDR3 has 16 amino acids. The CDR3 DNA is TGTGCCAGCAGCCAAGCCCCGGGACCTCCTAACTATGGCTACACCTTC. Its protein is CASSQAPGPPNYGYTF.